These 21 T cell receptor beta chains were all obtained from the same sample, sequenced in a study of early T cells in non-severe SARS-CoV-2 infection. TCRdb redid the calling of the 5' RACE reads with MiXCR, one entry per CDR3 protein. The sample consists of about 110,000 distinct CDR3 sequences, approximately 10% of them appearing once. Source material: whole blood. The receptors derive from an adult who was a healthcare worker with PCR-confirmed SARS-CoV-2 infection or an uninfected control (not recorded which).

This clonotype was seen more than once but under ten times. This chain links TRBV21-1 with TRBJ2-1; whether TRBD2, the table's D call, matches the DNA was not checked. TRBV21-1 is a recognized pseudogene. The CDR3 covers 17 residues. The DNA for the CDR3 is TGTGCCAGCAGCAAAAAAGCGGGAGGGCCTAGGAGTAATGAGCAGTTCTTC. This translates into CASSKKAGGPRSNEQFF.

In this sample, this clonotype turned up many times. In DNA, the CDR3 is TGCGCCAGCAGCTGGGGCGGACACCCATCCTACGAGCAGTACTTC. Translation gives CASSWGGHPSYEQYF. The V gene is TRBV5-1, the J gene TRBJ2-7; possible D gene TRBD1, 5 bases. CDR1 and CDR2 from the germline V gene are SGHRS and YFSETQ. The ends were cut back, 3 bases at V and 1 base at J, with 14 bases in the middle. The CDR3 extends over 15 amino acids.

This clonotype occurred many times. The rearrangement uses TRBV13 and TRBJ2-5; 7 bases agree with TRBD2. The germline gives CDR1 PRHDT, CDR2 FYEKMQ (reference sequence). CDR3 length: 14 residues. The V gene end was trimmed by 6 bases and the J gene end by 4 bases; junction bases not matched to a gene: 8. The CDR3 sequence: CASRPWTGGETQYF. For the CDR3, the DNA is TGTGCCAGCAGACCTTGGACGGGGGGAGAGACCCAGTACTTC.

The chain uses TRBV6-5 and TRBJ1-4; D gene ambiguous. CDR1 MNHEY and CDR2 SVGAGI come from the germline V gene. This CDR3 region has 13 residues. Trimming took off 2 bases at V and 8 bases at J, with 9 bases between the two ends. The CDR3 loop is CASSYRIREKLFF. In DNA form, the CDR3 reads TGTGCCAGCAGTTACAGGATCCGAGAAAAACTGTTTTTT.

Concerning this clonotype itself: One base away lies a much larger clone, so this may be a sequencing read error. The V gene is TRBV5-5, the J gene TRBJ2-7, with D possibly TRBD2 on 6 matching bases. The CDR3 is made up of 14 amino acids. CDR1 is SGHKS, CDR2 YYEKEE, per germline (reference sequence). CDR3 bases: TGTGCCATCAGCCCCCGGGACTTGCCCTACGAGCAGTACTTC. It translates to CAISPRDLPYEQYF.

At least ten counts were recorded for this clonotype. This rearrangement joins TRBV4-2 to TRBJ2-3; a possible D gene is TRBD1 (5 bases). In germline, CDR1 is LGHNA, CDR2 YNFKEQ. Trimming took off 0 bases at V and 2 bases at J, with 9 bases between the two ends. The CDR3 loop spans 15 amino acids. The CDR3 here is CASSQDGAVTDTQYF. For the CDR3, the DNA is TGTGCCAGCAGCCAAGATGGGGCAGTCACAGATACGCAGTATTTT.

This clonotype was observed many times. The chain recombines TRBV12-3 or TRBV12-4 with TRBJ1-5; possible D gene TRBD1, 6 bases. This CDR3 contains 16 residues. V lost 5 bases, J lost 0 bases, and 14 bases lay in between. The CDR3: CASSSQGRDSNQPQHF. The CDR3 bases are TGTGCCAGCAGTAGCCAGGGGCGGGATAGCAATCAGCCCCAGCATTTT.

DNA for the CDR3: TGTGCCAGCAGTTTGGAGTCTAGCACAGATACGCAGTATTTT. Translating it yields CASSLESSTDTQYF. The V gene is TRBV28, the J gene TRBJ2-3; no firm D call. Per the germline V gene, CDR1 is MDHEN and CDR2 is SYDVKM. The V end lost 3 bases, the J end lost 0 bases, and 7 bases lay between the germline ends. The CDR3 length is 14 residues. Using reference TRBV28 and TRBJ2-3 for the parts outside the CDR3, the full variable domain is DVKVTQSSRYLVKRTGEKVFLECVQDMDHENMFWYRQDPGLGLRLIYFSYDVKMKEKGDIPEGYSVSREKKERFSLILESASTNQTSMYLCASSLESSTDTQYFGPGTRLTVL.

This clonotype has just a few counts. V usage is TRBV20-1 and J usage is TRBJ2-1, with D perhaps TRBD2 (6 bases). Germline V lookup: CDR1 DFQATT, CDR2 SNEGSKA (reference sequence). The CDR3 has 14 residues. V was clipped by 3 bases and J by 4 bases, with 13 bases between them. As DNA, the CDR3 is TGCAGTGCTAGGGGCGGGGACGGTTACAATGAGCAGTTCTTC. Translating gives CSARGGDGYNEQFF.

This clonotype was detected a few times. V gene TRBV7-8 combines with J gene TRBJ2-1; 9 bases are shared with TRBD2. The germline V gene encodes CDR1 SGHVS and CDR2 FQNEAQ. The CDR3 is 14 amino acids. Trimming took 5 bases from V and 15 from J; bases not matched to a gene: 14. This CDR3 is CASSPTPAGGQGFF. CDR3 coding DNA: TGTGCCAGCAGCCCGACCCCGGCGGGAGGGCAGGGGTTCTTC.

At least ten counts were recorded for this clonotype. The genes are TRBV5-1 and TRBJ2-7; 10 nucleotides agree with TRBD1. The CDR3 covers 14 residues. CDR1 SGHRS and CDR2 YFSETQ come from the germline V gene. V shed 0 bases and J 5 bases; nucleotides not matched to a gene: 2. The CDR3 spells CASSLGDRGHEQYF. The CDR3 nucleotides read TGCGCCAGCAGCTTGGGGGACAGGGGACACGAGCAGTACTTC.

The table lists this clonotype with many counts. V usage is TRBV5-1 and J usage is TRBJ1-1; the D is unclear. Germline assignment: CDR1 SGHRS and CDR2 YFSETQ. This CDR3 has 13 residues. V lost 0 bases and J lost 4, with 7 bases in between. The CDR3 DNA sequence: TGCGCCAGCAGCTTGGCCCGTCCCACTGAAGCTTTCTTT. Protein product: CASSLARPTEAFF.

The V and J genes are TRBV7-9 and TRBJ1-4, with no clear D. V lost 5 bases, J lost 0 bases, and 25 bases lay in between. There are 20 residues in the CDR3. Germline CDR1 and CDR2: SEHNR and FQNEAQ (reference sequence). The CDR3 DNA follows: TGTGCCAGCAGCCCGCCCTCCCGGATTGGGGATCCTGCAACTAATGAAAAACTGTTTTTT. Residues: CASSPPSRIGDPATNEKLFF.

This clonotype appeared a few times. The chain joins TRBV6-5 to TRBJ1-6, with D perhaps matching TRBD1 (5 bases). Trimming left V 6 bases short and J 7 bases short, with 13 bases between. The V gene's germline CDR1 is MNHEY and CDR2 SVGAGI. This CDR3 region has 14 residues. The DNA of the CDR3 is TGTGCCAGCAGCGCCCGACAGTTGAATTCACCCCTCCACTTT. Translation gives CASSARQLNSPLHF.

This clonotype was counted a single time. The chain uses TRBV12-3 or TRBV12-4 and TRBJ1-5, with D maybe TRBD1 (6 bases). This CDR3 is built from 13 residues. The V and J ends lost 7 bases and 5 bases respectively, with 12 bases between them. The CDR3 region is CASTKQGDQPQHF. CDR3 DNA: TGTGCCAGCACCAAACAGGGCGATCAGCCCCAGCATTTT.

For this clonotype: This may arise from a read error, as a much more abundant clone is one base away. The CDR3 DNA is TGTGTCAGCAGCCTGGTAGCGGGAGCGGGCAATGAGCAGTTCTTC. The encoded protein is CVSSLVAGAGNEQFF. The chain is built from TRBV9 and TRBJ2-1; 9 positions agree with TRBD2. From germline, CDR1 is SGDLS and CDR2 YYNGEE. The CDR3 is 15 amino acids.

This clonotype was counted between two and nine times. The CDR3 DNA is TGCAGTGCTTGGAACCGGGCCGTAAATTCACCCCTCCACTTT. Protein: CSAWNRAVNSPLHF. The J gene is TRBJ1-6, the V gene TRBV20-1; D is unclear. The germline V gene encodes CDR1 DFQATT and CDR2 SNEGSKA (reference sequence). Trimming shortened V by 5 bases and J by 7 bases, and 15 bases separated the two germline ends. The CDR3 contains 14 residues.

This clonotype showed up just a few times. The CDR3 spells CATGLAGTSSYNEQFF. The CDR3 region has the DNA TGTGCCACGGGACTAGCGGGAACGAGCTCCTACAATGAGCAGTTCTTC. The chain combines TRBV24-1 with TRBJ2-1; TRBD2 aligns across 13 bases. The CDR3 covers 16 residues. The V and J ends lost 10 bases and 0 bases, in that order; junction bases with no gene match: 5. CDR1 KGHDR and CDR2 SFDVKD come from the germline V gene.

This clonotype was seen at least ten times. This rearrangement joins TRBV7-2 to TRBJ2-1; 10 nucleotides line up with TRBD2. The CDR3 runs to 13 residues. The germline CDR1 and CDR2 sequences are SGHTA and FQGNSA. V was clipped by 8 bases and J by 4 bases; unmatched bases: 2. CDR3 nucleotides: TGTGCCAGCCGGACTAGCGGATACAATGAGCAGTTCTTC. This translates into CASRTSGYNEQFF.

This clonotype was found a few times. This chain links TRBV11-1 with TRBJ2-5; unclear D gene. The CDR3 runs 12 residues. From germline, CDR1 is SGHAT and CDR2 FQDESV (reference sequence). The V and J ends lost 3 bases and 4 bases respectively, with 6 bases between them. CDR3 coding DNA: TGTGCCAGCAGCTTCGTCGGAGAGACCCAGTACTTC. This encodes CASSFVGETQYF.

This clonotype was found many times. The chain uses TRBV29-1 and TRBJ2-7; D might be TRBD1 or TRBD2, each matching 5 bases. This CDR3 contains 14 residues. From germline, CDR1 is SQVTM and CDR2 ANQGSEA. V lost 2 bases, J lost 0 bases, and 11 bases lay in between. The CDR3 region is CSVELGEDSYEQYF. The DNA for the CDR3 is TGCAGCGTTGAACTGGGGGAAGACTCCTACGAGCAGTACTTC.